This is a list of T cell receptor beta chains from one sample in a study of T cells in Graves' hyperthyroidism and ophthalmopathy. One entry per CDR3 protein results from TCRdb running MiXCR on the multiplex PCR reads. The sample yields roughly 580,000 distinct CDR3 sequences, approximately 15% seen once. Sample: blood. The origin of the receptors is a woman in her 30s with Graves' hyperthyroidism that later progressed to Graves' ophthalmopathy. Both conserved end residues are part of each CDR3. A D gene is named only where the DNA matches it firmly. Some rows have no size entry. The others give once, few or many, or a class for an expanded clone.

d_call,j_call,clone_size,v_call,cdr3_nt,cdr3_aa
TRBD2,TRBJ2-7,many,TRBV28,TGTGCCAGCAGTTTATTGGGACTAGATTACTACGAGCAGTACTTC,CASSLLGLDYYEQYF
TRBD1,TRBJ1-1,many,TRBV28,TGTGCCAGCAGTTTAGGGGCTTGGGACAGGGGAGCCGCTGAAGCTTTCTTT,CASSLGAWDRGAAEAFF
-,TRBJ1-1,many,TRBV6-2/TRBV6-3,TGTGCCAGCAGTTACTCCTGGGGGGCCGACACTGAAGCTTTCTTT,CASSYSWGADTEAFF
TRBD1,TRBJ2-7,-,TRBV6-1,TGTGCCAGCAGGCGACAGGGGGGGTGCGAGCAGTACTTC,CASRRQGGCEQYF
-,TRBJ2-7,-,TRBV27,TGTGCCAGCATGTCTAGTGGGTTCTACGAGCAGTACTTC,CASMSSGFYEQYF
-,TRBJ2-3,-,TRBV13,TGTGCCAGCAACTTGTCCCGGAGCACAGATACGCAGTATTTT,CASNLSRSTDTQYF
-,TRBJ2-1,few,TRBV20-1,TGCAGTGCTAGAGATGGAAGGCTAGTTTACAATGAGCAGTTCTTC,CSARDGRLVYNEQFF
-,TRBJ2-5,many,TRBV7-2,TGTGCCAGCAGCAAAGGGACTGTAGAGACCCAGTACTTC,CASSKGTVETQYF
TRBD1,TRBJ1-5,many,TRBV24-1,TGTGCCACCAGTGATCTCACAGGGGACTATAGCAATCAGCCCCAGCATTTT,CATSDLTGDYSNQPQHF
-,TRBJ2-5,many,TRBV6-1,TGTGCCAGCAGTGATTCGAGGGAAAAGACCCAGTACTTC,CASSDSREKTQYF
-,TRBJ2-1,-,TRBV28,TGTGCCAGCAGTGCCCCGGACGGTAATGAGCAGTTCTTC,CASSAPDGNEQFF
-,TRBJ1-3,many,TRBV12-3/TRBV12-4,TGTGCCAGCAGCAACCGGCGGGGGGCCGTAAACACCATATATTTT,CASSNRRGAVNTIYF
-,TRBJ1-3,-,TRBV9,TGTGCCAGCAGCGTTTCAGTCCAGGGGCAAATCTCTGGAAACACCATATATTTT,CASSVSVQGQISGNTIYF
-,TRBJ2-3,-,TRBV20-1,TGCAGTGCTAGTCGGTGGGGGACGGGCACAGATACGCAGTATTTT,CSASRWGTGTDTQYF
-,TRBJ2-7,many,TRBV2,TGTGCCAGCGAAGTCTCTTACGAGCAGTACTTC,CASEVSYEQYF
TRBD2,TRBJ2-3,few,TRBV30,TGTGCCTGGAGTGCGGGGACTAGCGGGGTCGATACGCAGTATTTT,CAWSAGTSGVDTQYF
-,TRBJ2-7,many,TRBV11-2,TGTGCCAGCAGCCTCCTCCCGGGGAGGAACGAGCAGTACTTC,CASSLLPGRNEQYF
-,TRBJ1-2,many,TRBV27,TGTGCCAGCAGTCCCAGCGGGGTGGGAGGCTACACCTTC,CASSPSGVGGYTF